The clone carrying this T cell receptor (beta chain) was picked up one time. This sample is part of a study of identical twins. TCRdb redid the calling of the 5' RACE reads with MiXCR, one entry per CDR3 protein. The sample contains about 260,000 distinct CDR3 sequences, around 6.6% of which appear only once. CDR1 and CDR2 (germline): MNHNS, SASEGT. V was pared by 10 bases and J by 2 bases, with 15 bases between. The CDR3 totals 14 residues. This sample also appeared in a second study, on yellow fever vaccine responses in identical twins.

Sequencing used memory (CD45RO+) T cells sorted from blood. The chain employs TRBV6-1 and TRBJ2-4, with D perhaps matching TRBD2 (7 bases). The sequence derives from a woman between 18 and 29 years old in good health. In nucleotides, the CDR3 is TGTGCCACCATAGACGGGGGGCCCAAAAACATTCAGTACTTC. It yields the protein CATIDGGPKNIQYF.